What follows is one T cell receptor (beta chain) and its context. Its target is unknown. The sample is drawn from a study of cytomegalovirus exposure and HLA in healthy donors. The study's findings and limits: Overall, some 160 TCR beta chains were annotated as cytomegalovirus-associated.

Primers: 60 Vbeta forward and 13 Jbeta reverse. Original processing methods: A later analysis tallied about 80 million unique TCR beta chains, 9 million to 12 million of them shared. Sequenced by immunoSEQ multiplex PCR; TCRdb stores in-frame clones only, minus some. The V and J calls and clone size were taken over from that table, and D and trimming were inferred from the DNA. The sample contains tens of thousands of clones, around three quarters of which appear only once. The sequence was collected from a male donor in good health and CMV-seronegative. The specimen was PBMCs.

CDR3 region: CASRLTGPYEQYF. The CDR3 DNA follows: TGCGCCAGCAGACTGACAGGGCCCTACGAGCAGTACTTC. The V and J genes are TRBV10-1 and TRBJ2-7; 7 bases fit TRBD1. V gave up 6 bases and J gave up 2 bases; unmatched junction bases: 4. The CDR3 spans 13 residues. Germline V gene sequence: CDR1 WNHNN, CDR2 SYGVQD (reference sequence).